This T cell receptor (beta chain) was identified during a study of T cell repertoires in cytomegalovirus infection. In the study overall: Indications of both CMV infection and matching HLA type were provided by public TCR beta signatures.

The CDR3 totals 13 residues. Trimming removed 3 bases at V and 4 bases at J, with 9 bases between. This clonotype has more than one count but fewer than ten. Its antigen is currently unknown. One entry per CDR3 protein, called by TCRdb with MiXCR from the reads. The sample shows approximately 1,000,000 distinct CDR3 sequences, 30% to 40% of them seen only once. This specimen was cultured CD8+ T cells from PBMCs, taken from culture after CMV antigen stimulation. The genes are TRBV12-3 or TRBV12-4 and TRBJ1-1; the D gene is possibly TRBD1 (6 bases). The sequence derives from a human donor in good health (CMV status not recorded). Some clones in this sample may be carry-over from other donors' samples. CDR3 coding DNA: TGTGCCAGCAGTTTCGGGACAATCACTGAAGCTTTCTTT. Translation gives CASSFGTITEAFF.